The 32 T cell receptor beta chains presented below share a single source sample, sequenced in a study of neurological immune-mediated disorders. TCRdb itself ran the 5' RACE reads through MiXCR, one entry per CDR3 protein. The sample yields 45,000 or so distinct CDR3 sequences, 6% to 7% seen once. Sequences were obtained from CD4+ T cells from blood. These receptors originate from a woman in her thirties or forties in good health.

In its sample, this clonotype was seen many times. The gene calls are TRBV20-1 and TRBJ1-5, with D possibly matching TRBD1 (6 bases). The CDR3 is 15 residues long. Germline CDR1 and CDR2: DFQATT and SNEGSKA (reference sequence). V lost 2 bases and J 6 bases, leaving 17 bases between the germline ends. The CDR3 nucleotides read TGCAGTGCTAGACCGGGGGGCGAGGGGACTCAGCCCCAGCATTTT. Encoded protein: CSARPGGEGTQPQHF.

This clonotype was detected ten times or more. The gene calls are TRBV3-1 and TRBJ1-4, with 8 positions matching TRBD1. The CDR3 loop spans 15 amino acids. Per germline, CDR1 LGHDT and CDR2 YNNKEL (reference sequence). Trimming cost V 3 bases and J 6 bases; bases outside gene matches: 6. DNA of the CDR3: TGTGCCAGCAGCCATTCAGACAGGGGATATGAAAAACTGTTTTTT. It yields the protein CASSHSDRGYEKLFF.

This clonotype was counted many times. CDR3 nucleotide sequence: TGTGCCAGCAGCACTAGCGGTTCGAACACCGGGGAGCTGTTTTTT. Encoded protein: CASSTSGSNTGELFF. The V call is TRBV9, the J call TRBJ2-2, with 8 bases identical to TRBD2. CDR1 and CDR2 (germline): SGDLS, YYNGEE. The J segment lost 0 bases and the V segment lost 4 bases, leaving 2 bases of the junction unmatched. The CDR3 is made up of 15 amino acids.

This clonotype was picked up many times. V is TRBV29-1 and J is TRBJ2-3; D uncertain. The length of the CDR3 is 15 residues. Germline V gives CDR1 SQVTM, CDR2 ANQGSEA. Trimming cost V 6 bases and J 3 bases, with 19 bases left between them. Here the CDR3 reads CSVVPINLGTDTQYF. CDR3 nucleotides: TGCAGCGTCGTACCTATAAACCTCGGGACAGATACGCAGTATTTT.

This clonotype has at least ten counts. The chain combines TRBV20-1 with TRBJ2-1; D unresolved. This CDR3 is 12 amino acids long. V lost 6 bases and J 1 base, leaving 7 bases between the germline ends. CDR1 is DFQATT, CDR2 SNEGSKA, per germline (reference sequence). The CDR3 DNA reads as TGCAGTGCCTCTACATCCTACAATGAGCAGTTCTTC. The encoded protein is CSASTSYNEQFF.

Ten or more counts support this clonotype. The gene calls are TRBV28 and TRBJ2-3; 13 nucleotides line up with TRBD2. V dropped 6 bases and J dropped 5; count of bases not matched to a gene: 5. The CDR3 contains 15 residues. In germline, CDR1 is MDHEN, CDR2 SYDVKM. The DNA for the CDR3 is TGTGCCAGCAGCCCTACTAGCGGGAGGGGAGATACGCAGTATTTT. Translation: CASSPTSGRGDTQYF.

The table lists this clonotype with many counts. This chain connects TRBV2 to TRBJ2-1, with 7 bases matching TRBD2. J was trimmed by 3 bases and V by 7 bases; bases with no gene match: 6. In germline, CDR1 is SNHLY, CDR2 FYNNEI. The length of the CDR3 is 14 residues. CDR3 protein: CASKRGSIYNEQFF. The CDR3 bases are TGTGCCAGCAAGCGCGGGAGTATCTACAATGAGCAGTTCTTC.

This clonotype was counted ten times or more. For the CDR3, the DNA is TGCGCCAGCAGCGTGTTTACAGGGGTAAACACTGAAGCTTTCTTT. Translated: CASSVFTGVNTEAFF. The V and J genes are TRBV5-1 and TRBJ1-1; 7 bases align to TRBD1. With V trimmed by 4 bases and J by 2 bases, 8 bases remained unmatched. Germline values: CDR1 SGHRS, CDR2 YFSETQ. The CDR3 has 15 residues.

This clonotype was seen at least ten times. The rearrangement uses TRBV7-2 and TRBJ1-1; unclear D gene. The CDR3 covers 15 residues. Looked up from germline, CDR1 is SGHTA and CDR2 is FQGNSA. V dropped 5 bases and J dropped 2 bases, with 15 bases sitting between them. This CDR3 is CASSPSGQINTEAFF. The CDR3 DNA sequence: TGTGCCAGCAGCCCAAGTGGTCAGATAAACACTGAAGCTTTCTTT.

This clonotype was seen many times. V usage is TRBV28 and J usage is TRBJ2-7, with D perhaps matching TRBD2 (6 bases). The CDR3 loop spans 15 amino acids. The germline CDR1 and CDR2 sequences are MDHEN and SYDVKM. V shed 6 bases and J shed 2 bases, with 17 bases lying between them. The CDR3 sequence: CASSHSTRGTYEQYF. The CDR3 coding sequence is TGTGCCAGCAGCCATTCTACCCGGGGGACCTACGAGCAGTACTTC.

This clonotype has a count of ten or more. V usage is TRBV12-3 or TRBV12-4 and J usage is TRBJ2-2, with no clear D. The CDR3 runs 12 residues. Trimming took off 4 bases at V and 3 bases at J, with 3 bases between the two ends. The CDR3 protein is CASSSDTGELFF. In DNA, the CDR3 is TGTGCCAGCAGTTCAGACACCGGGGAGCTGTTTTTT.

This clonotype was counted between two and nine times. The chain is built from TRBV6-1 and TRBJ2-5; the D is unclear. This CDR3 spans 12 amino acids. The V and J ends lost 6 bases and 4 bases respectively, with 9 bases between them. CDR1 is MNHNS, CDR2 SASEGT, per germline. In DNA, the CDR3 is TGTGCCAGCAGCCACGACTCAGAGACCCAGTACTTC. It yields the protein CASSHDSETQYF.

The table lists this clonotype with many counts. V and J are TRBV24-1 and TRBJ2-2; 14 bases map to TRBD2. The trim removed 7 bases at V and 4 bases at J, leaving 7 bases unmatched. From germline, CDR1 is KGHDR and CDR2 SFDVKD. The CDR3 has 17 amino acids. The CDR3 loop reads CATRAGGLAGGTGELFF. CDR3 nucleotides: TGTGCCACCAGGGCGGGCGGACTAGCGGGAGGCACCGGGGAGCTGTTTTTT.

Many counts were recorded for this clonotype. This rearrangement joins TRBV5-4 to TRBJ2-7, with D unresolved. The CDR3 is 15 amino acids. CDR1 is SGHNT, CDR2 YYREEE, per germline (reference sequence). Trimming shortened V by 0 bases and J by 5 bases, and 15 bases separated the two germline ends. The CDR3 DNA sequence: TGTGCCAGCAGCTTGGGTAGATCACGAGGTAACGAGCAGTACTTC. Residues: CASSLGRSRGNEQYF.

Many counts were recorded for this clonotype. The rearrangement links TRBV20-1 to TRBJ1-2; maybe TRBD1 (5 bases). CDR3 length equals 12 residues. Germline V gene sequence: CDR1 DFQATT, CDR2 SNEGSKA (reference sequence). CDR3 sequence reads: CSAGLAQDGYTF. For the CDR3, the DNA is TGCAGCGCAGGGTTGGCTCAGGATGGCTACACCTTC.

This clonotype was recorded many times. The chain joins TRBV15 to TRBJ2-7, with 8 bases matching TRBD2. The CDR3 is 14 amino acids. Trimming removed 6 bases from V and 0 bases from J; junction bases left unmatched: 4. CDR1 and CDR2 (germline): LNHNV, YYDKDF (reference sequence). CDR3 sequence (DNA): TGTGCCACCAGGGCGGGACTAGACTCCTACGAGCAGTACTTC. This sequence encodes CATRAGLDSYEQYF.

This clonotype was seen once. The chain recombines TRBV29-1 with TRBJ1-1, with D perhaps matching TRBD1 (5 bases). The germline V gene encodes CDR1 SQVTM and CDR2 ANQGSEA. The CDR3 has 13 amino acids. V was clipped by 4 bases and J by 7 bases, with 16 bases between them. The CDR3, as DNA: TGCAGCGTTGTTGGAGGGGAAAGGGATGAAGCTTTCTTT. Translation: CSVVGGERDEAFF.

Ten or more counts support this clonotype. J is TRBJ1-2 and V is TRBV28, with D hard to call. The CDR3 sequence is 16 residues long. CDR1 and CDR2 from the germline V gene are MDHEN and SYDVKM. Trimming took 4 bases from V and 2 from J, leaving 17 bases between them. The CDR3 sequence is CASSSTSRDGNYGYTF. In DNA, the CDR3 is TGTGCCAGCAGTTCAACATCCCGAGACGGGAACTATGGCTACACCTTC.

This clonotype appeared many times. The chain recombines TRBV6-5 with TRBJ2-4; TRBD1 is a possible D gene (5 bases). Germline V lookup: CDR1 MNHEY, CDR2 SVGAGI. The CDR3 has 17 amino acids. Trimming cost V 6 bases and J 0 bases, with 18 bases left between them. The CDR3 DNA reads TGTGCCAGCAGCCTCTCTTCGTGGGGCCTAGCCAAAAACATTCAGTACTTC. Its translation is CASSLSSWGLAKNIQYF.

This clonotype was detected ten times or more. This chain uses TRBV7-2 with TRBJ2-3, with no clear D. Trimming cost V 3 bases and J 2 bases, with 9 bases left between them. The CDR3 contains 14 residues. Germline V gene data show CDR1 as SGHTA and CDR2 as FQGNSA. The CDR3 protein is CASSLGSLTDTQYF. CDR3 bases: TGTGCCAGCAGCTTGGGTAGCCTCACAGATACGCAGTATTTT.

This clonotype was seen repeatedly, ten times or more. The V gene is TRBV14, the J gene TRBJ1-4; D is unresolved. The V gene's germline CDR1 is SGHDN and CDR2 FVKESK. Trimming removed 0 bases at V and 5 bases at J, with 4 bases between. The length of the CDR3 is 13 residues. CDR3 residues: CASSQDLNEKLFF. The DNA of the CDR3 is TGTGCCAGCAGCCAAGATCTAAATGAAAAACTGTTTTTT. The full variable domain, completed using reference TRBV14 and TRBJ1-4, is EAGVTQFPSHSVIEKGQTVTLRCDPISGHDNLYWYRRVMGKEIKFLLHFVKESKQDESGMPNNRFLAERTGGTYSTLKVQPAELEDSGVYFCASSQDLNEKLFFGSGTQLSVL.

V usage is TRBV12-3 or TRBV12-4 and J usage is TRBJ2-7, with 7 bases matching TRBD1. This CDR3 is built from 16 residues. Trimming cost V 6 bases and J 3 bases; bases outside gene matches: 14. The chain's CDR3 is CASSQTAGTVCYEQYF. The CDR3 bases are TGTGCCAGCAGCCAAACCGCCGGGACAGTGTGCTACGAGCAGTACTTC.

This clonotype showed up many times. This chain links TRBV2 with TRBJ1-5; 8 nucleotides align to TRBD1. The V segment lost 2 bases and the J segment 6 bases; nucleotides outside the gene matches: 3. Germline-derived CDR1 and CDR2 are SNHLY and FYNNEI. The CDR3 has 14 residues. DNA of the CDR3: TGTGCCAGCAGTGAATTGGACAGGGTTCAGCCCCAGCATTTT. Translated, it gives CASSELDRVQPQHF.

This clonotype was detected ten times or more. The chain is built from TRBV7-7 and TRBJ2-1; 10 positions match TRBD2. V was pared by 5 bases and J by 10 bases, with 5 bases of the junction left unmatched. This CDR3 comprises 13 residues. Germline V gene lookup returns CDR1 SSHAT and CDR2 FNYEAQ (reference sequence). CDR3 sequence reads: CASSRLAGEEQFF. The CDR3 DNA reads TGTGCCAGCAGCCGACTAGCGGGCGAGGAGCAGTTCTTC.

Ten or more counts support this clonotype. The CDR3 sequence: CSVAGGPTTGELFF. The CDR3, as DNA: TGCAGTGTAGCGGGAGGCCCGACCACCGGGGAGCTGTTTTTT. The rearrangement links TRBV20-1 to TRBJ2-2, with 10 bases lining up with TRBD2. In germline, CDR1 is DFQATT, CDR2 SNEGSKA (reference sequence). Losses at the gene ends were 7 bases for V and 4 bases for J; bases not matched to a gene: 6. The CDR3 loop spans 14 amino acids.

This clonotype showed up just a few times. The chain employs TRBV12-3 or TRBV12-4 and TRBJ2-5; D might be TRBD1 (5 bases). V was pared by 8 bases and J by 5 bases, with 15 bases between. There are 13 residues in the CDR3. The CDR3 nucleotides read TGTGCCAGCGCTACAGGAGTTCGGGAGACCCAGTACTTC. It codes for CASATGVRETQYF.

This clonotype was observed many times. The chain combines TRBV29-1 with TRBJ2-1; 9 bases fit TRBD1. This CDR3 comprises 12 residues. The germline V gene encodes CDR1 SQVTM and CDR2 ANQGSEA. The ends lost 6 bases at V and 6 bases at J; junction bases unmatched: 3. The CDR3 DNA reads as TGCAGCGTAGGGACAGGGCCCAATGAGCAGTTCTTC. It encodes CSVGTGPNEQFF.

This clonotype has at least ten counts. CDR3 protein: CSASPDQPQHF. CDR3 in DNA: TGCAGTGCATCCCCGGATCAGCCCCAGCATTTT. V gene TRBV20-1 combines with J gene TRBJ1-5; D unresolved. Trimming pared 6 bases from V and 5 bases from J, leaving 8 bases between. CDR3 length equals 11 residues. From germline, CDR1 is DFQATT and CDR2 SNEGSKA (reference sequence).

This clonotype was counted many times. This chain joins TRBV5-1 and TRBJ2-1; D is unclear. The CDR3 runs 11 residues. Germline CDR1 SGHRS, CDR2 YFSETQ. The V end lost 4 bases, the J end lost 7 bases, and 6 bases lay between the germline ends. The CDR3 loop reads CASSIVNEQFF. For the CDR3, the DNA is TGCGCCAGCAGCATAGTTAATGAGCAGTTCTTC.

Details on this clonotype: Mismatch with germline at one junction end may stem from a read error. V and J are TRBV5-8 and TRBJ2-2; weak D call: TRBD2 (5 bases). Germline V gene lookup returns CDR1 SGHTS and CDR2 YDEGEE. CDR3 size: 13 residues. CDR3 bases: TGTGCCAACAGCTTGGTAGCGTCCGGGGAGCTGTTTTTT. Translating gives CANSLVASGELFF.

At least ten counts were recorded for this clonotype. The CDR3 loop reads CAISQGNNQPQHF. The CDR3 nucleotides read TGTGCCATCAGTCAGGGGAACAATCAGCCCCAGCATTTT. This sequence joins TRBV10-3 and TRBJ1-5; weak D call: TRBD1 (6 bases). Germline CDR1 reads ENHRY; CDR2 reads SYGVKD. CDR3 length: 13 residues. V lost 5 bases and J lost 3, with 8 bases in between.

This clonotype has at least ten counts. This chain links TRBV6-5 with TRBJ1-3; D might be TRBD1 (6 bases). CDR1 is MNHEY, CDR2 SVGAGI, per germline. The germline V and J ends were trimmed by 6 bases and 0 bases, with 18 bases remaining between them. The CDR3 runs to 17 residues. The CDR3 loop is CASSPPSPGASGNTIYF. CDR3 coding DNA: TGTGCCAGCAGCCCCCCATCACCGGGGGCCTCTGGAAACACCATATATTTT.